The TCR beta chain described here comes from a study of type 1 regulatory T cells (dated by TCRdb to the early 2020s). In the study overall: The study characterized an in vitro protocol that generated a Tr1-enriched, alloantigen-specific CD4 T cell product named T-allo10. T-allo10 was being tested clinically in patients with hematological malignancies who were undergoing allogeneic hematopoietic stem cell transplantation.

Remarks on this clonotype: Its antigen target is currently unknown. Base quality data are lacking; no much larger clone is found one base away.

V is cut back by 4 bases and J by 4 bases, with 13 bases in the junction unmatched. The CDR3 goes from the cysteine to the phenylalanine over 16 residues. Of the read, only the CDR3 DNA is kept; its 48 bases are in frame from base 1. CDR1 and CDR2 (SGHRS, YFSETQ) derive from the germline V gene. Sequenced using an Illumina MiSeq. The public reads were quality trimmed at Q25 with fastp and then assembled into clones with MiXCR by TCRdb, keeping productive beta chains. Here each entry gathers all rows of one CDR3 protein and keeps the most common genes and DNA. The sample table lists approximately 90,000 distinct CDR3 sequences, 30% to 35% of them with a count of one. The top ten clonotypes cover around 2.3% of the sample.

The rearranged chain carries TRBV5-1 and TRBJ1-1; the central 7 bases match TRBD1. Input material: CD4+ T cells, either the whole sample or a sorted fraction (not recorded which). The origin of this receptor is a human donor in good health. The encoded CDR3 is CASSTPGQSRGTEAFF. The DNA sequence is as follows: TGCGCCAGCAGCACACCGGGACAGTCAAGGGGCACTGAAGCTTTCTTT.